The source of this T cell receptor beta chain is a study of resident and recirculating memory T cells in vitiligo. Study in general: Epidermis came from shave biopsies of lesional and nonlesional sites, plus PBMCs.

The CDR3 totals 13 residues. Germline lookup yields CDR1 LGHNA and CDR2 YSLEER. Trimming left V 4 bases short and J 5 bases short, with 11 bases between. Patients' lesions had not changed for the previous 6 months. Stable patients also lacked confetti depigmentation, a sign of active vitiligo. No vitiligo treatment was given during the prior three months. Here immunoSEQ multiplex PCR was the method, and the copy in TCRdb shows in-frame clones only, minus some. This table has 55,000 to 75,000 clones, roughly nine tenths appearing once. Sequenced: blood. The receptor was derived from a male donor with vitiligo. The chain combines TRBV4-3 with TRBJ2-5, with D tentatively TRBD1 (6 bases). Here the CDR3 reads CASSPGHSETQYF. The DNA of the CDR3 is TGCGCCAGCAGCCCGGGACACTCGGAGACCCAGTACTTC.